One sample yielded the 25 T cell receptor beta chains listed below, sequenced in a study of cytomegalovirus exposure and HLA in healthy donors. The PCR ran on 60 Vbeta and 13 Jbeta primers. Here immunoSEQ multiplex PCR was the method, and the copy in TCRdb shows in-frame clones only, minus some. The table lists around 150,000 clones, over 60% of them singletons. The specimen was PBMCs. Receptors were obtained from a middle-aged man in good health and CMV-seropositive.

The chain is built from TRBV27 and TRBJ1-2; D might be TRBD1 (5 bases). Trimming took off 6 bases at V and 3 bases at J, with 11 bases between the two ends. This CDR3 is built from 13 residues. Germline loops: CDR1 MNHEY, CDR2 SMNVEV (reference sequence). The CDR3 nucleotides read TGTGCCAGCAGAACACAGGCCCACTATGGCTACACCTTC. Translated, it gives CASRTQAHYGYTF.

The chain has TRBV21-1 and TRBJ2-7; TRBD1 is the table's D call, not checked against the DNA. TRBV21-1 is given as a pseudogene. The length of the CDR3 is 13 residues. The CDR3 nucleotides read TGTGCCAGCAGCAAGGGGGACAGGGGCGAGCAGTACTTC. Translating gives CASSKGDRGEQYF.

V usage is TRBV6-5 and J usage is TRBJ2-5; the D gene is possibly TRBD2 (7 bases). CDR3 size: 15 residues. Trimming pared 6 bases from V and 5 bases from J, leaving 19 bases between. Germline CDR1 MNHEY, CDR2 SVGAGI. Written as DNA, the CDR3 is TGTGCCAGCAGACGGTCTGGGGGGGGCCTGGAGACCCAGTACTTC. Translating it yields CASRRSGGGLETQYF.

This clone was seen a few times. V usage is TRBV4-1 and J usage is TRBJ2-6; 9 nucleotides agree with TRBD1. Germline CDR1 MGHRA, CDR2 YSYEKL. V lost 4 bases, J lost 0 bases, and 13 bases stayed unmatched. The CDR3 sequence is 20 residues long. The CDR3 is CASSLFIAGQGLSGANVLTF. DNA for the CDR3: TGCGCCAGCAGCCTTTTTATTGCGGGACAGGGCCTCTCTGGGGCCAACGTCCTGACTTTC.

The chain couples TRBV29-1 to TRBJ1-2; 8 bases map to TRBD1. Germline V lookup: CDR1 SQVTM, CDR2 ANQGSEA. CDR3 length: 13 amino acids. V dropped 6 bases and J dropped 3; count of bases not matched to a gene: 6. The DNA for the CDR3 is TGCAGCGTACCCTCGACAGGGGACTATGGCTACACCTTC. Encoded protein: CSVPSTGDYGYTF. Full variable domain (remainder filled in from reference TRBV29-1 and TRBJ1-2): SAVISQKPSRDICQRGTSLTIQCQVDSQVTMMFWYRQQPGQSLTLIATANQGSEATYESGFVIDKFPISRPNLTFSTLTVSNMSPEDSSIYLCSVPSTGDYGYTFGSGTRLTVV.

This clone was observed a few times. The rearrangement joins TRBV6-5 to TRBJ2-5; perhaps TRBD1 as D (6 bases). CDR1 and CDR2 from the germline V gene are MNHEY and SVGAGI. The CDR3 extends over 14 amino acids. The germline V and J ends were trimmed by 1 base and 5 bases, with 11 bases remaining between them. CDR3 nucleotide sequence: TGTGCCAGCAGTTACTTCAGGGGATCGGAGACCCAGTACTTC. Translation gives CASSYFRGSETQYF.

The chain combines TRBV4-2 with TRBJ1-4, with 9 positions matching TRBD1. This CDR3 is 18 amino acids long. Germline trimming cut 3 bases from V and 5 bases from J; bases unmatched to any gene: 13. CDR1 LGHNA and CDR2 YNFKEQ come from the germline V gene. The CDR3 DNA sequence: TGTGCCAGCAGCCAGACGGGGACGGGACAGGGTTCGAATGAAAAACTGTTTTTT. This codes for CASSQTGTGQGSNEKLFF.

The genes are TRBV7-6 and TRBJ2-2; D gene unclear. Per germline, CDR1 SGHVS and CDR2 FNYEAQ. V lost 5 bases and J lost 1, with 8 bases in between. The CDR3 has 14 residues. Here the CDR3 reads CASSADMNTGELFF. The CDR3 bases are TGTGCCAGCAGCGCCGACATGAACACCGGGGAGCTGTTTTTT.

The chain uses TRBV15 and TRBJ2-5; 8 nucleotides align to TRBD2. Germline V gene data show CDR1 as LNHNV and CDR2 as YYDKDF (reference sequence). CDR3 length: 14 residues. V was pared by 6 bases and J by 1 base, with 4 bases of the junction left unmatched. The CDR3 sequence: CATSRTSSQETQYF. CDR3 DNA sequence: TGTGCCACCAGTCGGACTAGCAGCCAAGAGACCCAGTACTTC.

This chain links TRBV5-1 with TRBJ2-3, with 10 bases lining up with TRBD2. The CDR3 totals 15 residues. CDR1 is SGHRS, CDR2 YFSETQ, per germline. Germline trimming cut 3 bases from V and 4 bases from J; bases unmatched to any gene: 5. Here the CDR3 DNA reads TGCGCCAGCAGCTGGAGCGGGGGGGCGTCAGATACGCAGTATTTT. Its protein product is CASSWSGGASDTQYF.

This chain joins TRBV28 and TRBJ2-7, with TRBD2 identical over 8 bases. Germline CDR1 and CDR2: MDHEN and SYDVKM. V lost 3 bases to trimming and J lost 2 bases; unmatched junction nucleotides: 6. This CDR3 is 15 amino acids long. CDR3 region: CASSFTLAGTYEQYV. In DNA form, the CDR3 reads TGTGCCAGCAGTTTTACCCTAGCGGGCACCTACGAGCAGTACGTC.

The chain combines TRBV28 with TRBJ1-5, with D perhaps matching TRBD1 (5 bases). Per germline, CDR1 MDHEN and CDR2 SYDVKM. V lost 1 base, J lost 1 base, and 14 bases lay in between. This CDR3 comprises 17 residues. This CDR3 is CASSLFDGGLSNQPQHF. CDR3 nucleotides: TGTGCCAGCAGTTTATTTGACGGGGGTTTGAGCAATCAGCCCCAGCATTTT.

As for this clone: The junction departs from germline at one end; a sequencing error may be responsible. DNA of the CDR3: TGTGCCAGCAGTTACCCGGGGACATTTGGATTT. This sequence encodes CASSYPGTFGF. The J gene is TRBJ1-1, the V gene TRBV6-5, with D possibly being TRBD1 (6 bases). This CDR3 comprises 11 residues. Germline V lookup: CDR1 MNHEY, CDR2 SVGAGI.

CDR3 in amino acids: CASIGTGDTSYEQYF. CDR3 sequence (DNA): TGTGCCAGCATCGGGACAGGGGATACCTCCTACGAGCAGTACTTC. V usage is TRBV6-5 and J usage is TRBJ2-7; 10 positions agree with TRBD1. CDR3 length: 15 residues. Trimming took 7 bases from V and 0 from J; bases not matched to a gene: 6. Germline V gene data show CDR1 as MNHEY and CDR2 as SVGAGI.

V is TRBV6-1 and J is TRBJ2-1, with 8 bases aligning to TRBD1. The CDR3 contains 16 residues. Germline CDR1 MNHNS, CDR2 SASEGT. The ends lost 4 bases at V and 0 bases at J; junction bases unmatched: 5. The CDR3 DNA reads as TGTGCCAGCAGTGGACAGGGGTTCAGCTCCTACAATGAGCAGTTCTTC. It translates to CASSGQGFSSYNEQFF.

This clone was seen only a few times. The rearrangement links TRBV7-7 to TRBJ1-1; weak D call: TRBD1 (5 bases). Looked up from germline, CDR1 is SSHAT and CDR2 is FNYEAQ (reference sequence). The V and J ends lost 5 bases and 1 base respectively, with 35 bases between them. The CDR3 runs 22 residues. CDR3 in amino acids: CASSPKGHGSEKRETPNTEAFF. CDR3 nucleotide sequence: TGTGCCAGCAGCCCAAAAGGACACGGGAGTGAGAAGAGGGAGACACCGAACACTGAAGCTTTCTTT.

The rearrangement uses TRBV6-6 and TRBJ2-5; 7 bases are shared with TRBD1. V shed 5 bases, J shed 4 bases, and the junction held 7 bases outside the gene matches. The CDR3 runs 14 residues. CDR1 is MNHNY and CDR2 is SVGAGI in the germline V gene (reference sequence). CDR3 in DNA: TGTGCCAGCAGTACCCTCCGGGACAGAGAGACCCAGTACTTC. It specifies CASSTLRDRETQYF.

The rearrangement uses TRBV7-8 and TRBJ2-7; D is perhaps TRBD1 (6 bases). This CDR3 spans 14 amino acids. V was clipped by 3 bases and J by 3 bases, with 12 bases between them. CDR1 SGHVS and CDR2 FQNEAQ come from the germline V gene. CDR3 sequence (DNA): TGTGCCAGCAGCTTCTCCGGACAGCTCTACGAGCAGTACTTC. It codes for CASSFSGQLYEQYF.

The chain links TRBV11-2 to TRBJ2-2; no definite D call. CDR3 length: 12 amino acids. V was shortened by 3 bases and J by 4 bases, with 3 bases between the two germline ends. The germline gives CDR1 SGHAT, CDR2 FQNNGV. CDR3 in amino acids: CASSFFTGELFF. The DNA of the CDR3 is TGTGCCAGCAGCTTCTTCACCGGGGAGCTGTTTTTT.

The chain has TRBV28 and TRBJ1-1; tentatively, D is TRBD1 (6 bases). This CDR3 spans 14 amino acids. With 2 bases removed from V and 6 bases from J, the gap between germline ends came to 13 bases. The V gene's germline CDR1 is MDHEN and CDR2 SYDVKM. The CDR3 is CASSLNSGAAEAFF. DNA for the CDR3: TGTGCCAGCAGTTTAAATTCAGGGGCCGCTGAAGCTTTCTTT.

This rearrangement joins TRBV11-2 to TRBJ1-1; D may be TRBD1 (6 bases). The CDR3 contains 16 residues. V dropped 0 bases and J dropped 5 bases, with 16 bases sitting between them. From germline, CDR1 is SGHAT and CDR2 FQNNGV. The CDR3 is CASSLDQAGAGTEAFF. The CDR3 coding sequence is TGTGCCAGCAGCTTAGATCAGGCAGGGGCAGGTACTGAAGCTTTCTTT.

V is TRBV7-2 and J is TRBJ2-5; 7 bases match TRBD1. With V trimmed by 4 bases and J by 5 bases, 7 bases remained unmatched. There are 14 residues in the CDR3. Germline V gene sequence: CDR1 SGHTA, CDR2 FQGNSA. The CDR3 DNA follows: TGTGCCAGCAGCTCAATGACAGGGAGCGAGACCCAGTACTTC. As protein: CASSSMTGSETQYF.

This clone turned up a few times. V gene TRBV6-1 combines with J gene TRBJ1-5, with 10 bases fitting TRBD1. The CDR3 has 14 amino acids. V lost 8 bases, J lost 4 bases, and 5 bases stayed unmatched. Germline loops: CDR1 MNHNS, CDR2 SASEGT. CDR3 region: CASRGTGVNQPQHF. For the CDR3, the DNA is TGTGCCAGCCGAGGGACAGGGGTGAATCAGCCCCAGCATTTT.

The chain has TRBV15 and TRBJ2-7; TRBD1 matches 9 bases. The length of the CDR3 is 15 residues. V was pared by 5 bases and J by 3 bases, with 8 bases of the junction left unmatched. Germline V CDR1 and CDR2: LNHNV, YYDKDF (reference sequence). CDR3 DNA: TGTGCCACCAGCCCTCGGGACAGGGTGTACTACGAGCAGTACGTC. It translates to CATSPRDRVYYEQYV.

The chain is built from TRBV18 and TRBJ2-3; the D gene is possibly TRBD2 (5 bases). Trimming cost V 5 bases and J 4 bases, with 13 bases left between them. The germline V gene encodes CDR1 KGHSH and CDR2 LQKENI. The CDR3 consists of 14 residues. CDR3 protein: CASSYLAGADTQYF. In nucleotides, the CDR3 is TGTGCCAGCTCATACCTAGCTGGTGCAGATACGCAGTATTTT.